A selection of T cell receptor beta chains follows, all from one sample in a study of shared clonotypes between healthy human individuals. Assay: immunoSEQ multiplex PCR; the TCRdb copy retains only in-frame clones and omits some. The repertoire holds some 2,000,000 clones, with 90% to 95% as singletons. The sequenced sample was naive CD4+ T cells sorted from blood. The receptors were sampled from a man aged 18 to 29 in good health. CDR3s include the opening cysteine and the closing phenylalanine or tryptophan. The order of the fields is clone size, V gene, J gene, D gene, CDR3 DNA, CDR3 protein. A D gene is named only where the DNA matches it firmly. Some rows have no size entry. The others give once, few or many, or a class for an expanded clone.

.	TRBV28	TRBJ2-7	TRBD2	TGTGCCAGCAGTCTCTGGGGGGGCGAGCAGTACTTC	CASSLWGGEQYF
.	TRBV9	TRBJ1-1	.	TGTGCCAGCAGCGTAGAAGATTTAGGAGAAGCTTTCTTT	CASSVEDLGEAFF
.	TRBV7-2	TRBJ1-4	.	TGTGCCAGCAGCTTACAAGGGGTTAGAGCTAATGAAAAACTGTTTTTT	CASSLQGVRANEKLFF
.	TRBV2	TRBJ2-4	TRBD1	TGTGCCAGCAGCATACAGGGGGGAAACATTCAGTACTTC	CASSIQGGNIQYF
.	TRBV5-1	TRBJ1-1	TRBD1	TGCGCCAGCAGCTTGGGGGACAGGGGCGCTGAAGCTTTCTTT	CASSLGDRGAEAFF
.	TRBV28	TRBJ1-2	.	TGTGCCAGCAGGCCCCCCGGGGCGGGCTATGGCTACACCTTC	CASRPPGAGYGYTF
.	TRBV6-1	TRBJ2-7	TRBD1	TGTGCCAGCAGTGAAGAAAGGGGGCCCTACGAGCAGTACTTC	CASSEERGPYEQYF
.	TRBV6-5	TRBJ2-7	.	TGTGCCAGCAGTCGGTCACCCCCGGACTACGAGCAGTACTTC	CASSRSPPDYEQYF
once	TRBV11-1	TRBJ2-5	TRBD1	TGTGCCAGCAGTCTCGAGCCCGGGACAGGGGAGAAGACCCAGTACTTC	CASSLEPGTGEKTQYF
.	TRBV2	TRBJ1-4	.	TGTGCCAGCAGTGAATTGTGGGGTGGCGAAAAACTGTTTTTT	CASSELWGGEKLFF
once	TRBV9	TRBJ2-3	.	TGTGCCAGCAGCGCCTTAGACACAAGGGGATTCACAGATACGCAGTATTTT	CASSALDTRGFTDTQYF
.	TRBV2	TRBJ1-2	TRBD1	TGTGCCACCAAGGCTTCTGGACAGGACTATGGCTACACCTTC	CATKASGQDYGYTF